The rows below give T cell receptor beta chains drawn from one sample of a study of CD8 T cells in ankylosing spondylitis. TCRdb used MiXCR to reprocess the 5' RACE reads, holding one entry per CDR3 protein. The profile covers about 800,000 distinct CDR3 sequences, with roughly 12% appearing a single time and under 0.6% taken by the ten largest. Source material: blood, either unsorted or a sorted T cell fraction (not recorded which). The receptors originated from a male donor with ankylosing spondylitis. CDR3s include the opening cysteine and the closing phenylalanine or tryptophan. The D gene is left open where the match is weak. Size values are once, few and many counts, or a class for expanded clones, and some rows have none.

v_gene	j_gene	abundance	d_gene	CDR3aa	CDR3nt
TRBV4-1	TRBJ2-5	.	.	CASSQARLLKGSQETQYF	TGCGCCAGCAGCCAAGCACGTCTACTAAAGGGGTCCCAAGAGACCCAGTACTTC
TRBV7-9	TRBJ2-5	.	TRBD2	CASRSAGGPEETQYF	TGTGCCAGCAGGTCTGCGGGGGGGCCTGAGGAGACCCAGTACTTC
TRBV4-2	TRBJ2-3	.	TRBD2	CASSQESSGGRYTQYF	TGTGCCAGCAGCCAAGAGTCTAGCGGGGGGAGATATACGCAGTATTTT
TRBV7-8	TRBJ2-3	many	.	CASRLSFGDTQYF	TGTGCCAGCAGGTTGTCGTTTGGAGATACGCAGTATTTT
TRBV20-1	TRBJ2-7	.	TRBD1	CSAEQGPPYEQYF	TGCAGTGCTGAACAGGGGCCACCCTACGAGCAGTACTTC
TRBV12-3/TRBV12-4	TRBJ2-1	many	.	CASTPGDYNEQFF	TGTGCCAGCACCCCGGGGGATTACAATGAGCAGTTCTTC
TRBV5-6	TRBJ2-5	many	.	CASSSRGEETQYF	TGTGCCAGCAGCTCCAGAGGGGAGGAGACCCAGTACTTC
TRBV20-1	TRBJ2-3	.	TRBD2	CCASRLISGSTTDTQYF	TGCTGTGCTAGCCGGCTAATTAGCGGGAGTACGACAGATACGCAGTATTTT
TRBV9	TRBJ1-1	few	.	CASSPRGDNTEAFF	TGTGCCAGCAGCCCTAGGGGCGACAACACTGAAGCTTTCTTT
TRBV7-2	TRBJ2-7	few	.	CASGSADRSFWEQYF	TGTGCCAGCGGCTCTGCGGACCGGAGTTTTTGGGAGCAGTACTTC
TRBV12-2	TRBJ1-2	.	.	CASRLALRGGYTF	TGTGCAAGTCGCTTAGCACTCAGAGGGGGCTACACCTTC
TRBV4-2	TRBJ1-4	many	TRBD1	CASSRGRGGTANEKLFF	TGTGCCAGCTCTAGGGGCCGAGGGGGCACGGCTAATGAAAAACTGTTTTTT
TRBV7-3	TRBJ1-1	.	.	CASSLMGTRNTEAFF	TGTGCCAGCAGCTTAATGGGGACCAGGAACACTGAAGCTTTCTTT
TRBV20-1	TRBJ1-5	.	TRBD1	CSAVQGANQPQHF	TGCAGTGCCGTACAGGGGGCCAATCAGCCCCAGCATTTT
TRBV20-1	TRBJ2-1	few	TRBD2	CSATTSGSGGWGEQFF	TGCAGTGCTACTACTAGCGGGAGCGGGGGCTGGGGTGAGCAGTTCTTC
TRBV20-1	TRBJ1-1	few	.	CSAPGHGGYTEAFF	TGCAGTGCTCCGGGACATGGGGGGTACACTGAAGCTTTCTTT
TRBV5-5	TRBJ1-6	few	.	CASRQQRNNSPLHF	TGTGCCAGCAGACAACAGAGGAATAATTCACCCCTCCACTTT
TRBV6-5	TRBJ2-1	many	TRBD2	CASRTSGGAGFF	TGTGCCAGCAGAACTAGCGGGGGGGCCGGCTTCTTC
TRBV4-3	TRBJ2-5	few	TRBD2	CASSRERTSPETQYF	TGCGCCAGCAGCCGAGAAAGGACTAGTCCAGAGACCCAGTACTTC
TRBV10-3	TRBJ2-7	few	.	CAISDPTPAYEQYF	TGTGCCATCTCCGATCCGACTCCCGCCTACGAGCAGTACTTC
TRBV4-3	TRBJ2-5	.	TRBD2	CASSCLRRRLAGCQETQYF	TGCGCCAGCAGCTGTCTTCGCCGGAGACTAGCGGGATGCCAAGAGACCCAGTACTTC
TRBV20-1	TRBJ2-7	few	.	CSGGTGHLSYEQYF	TGCAGTGGGGGGACCGGTCATTTATCCTACGAGCAGTACTTC
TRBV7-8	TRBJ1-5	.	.	CASSLLVQNQPQHF	TGTGCCAGCAGCCTATTAGTCCAGAATCAGCCCCAGCATTTT
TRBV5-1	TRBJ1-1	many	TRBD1	CASSLETGGSRTEAFF	TGCGCCAGCAGCTTGGAGACAGGGGGGTCGCGCACTGAAGCTTTCTTT
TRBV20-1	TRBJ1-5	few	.	CSARVYRGAGVQPQHF	TGCAGTGCTAGAGTATATCGTGGGGCAGGGGTACAGCCCCAGCATTTT
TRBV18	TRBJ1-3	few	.	CASSYERGNTIYF	TGTGCCAGCTCCTACGAACGGGGAAACACCATATATTTT
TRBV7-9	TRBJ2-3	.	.	CASSSRGATDTQYF	TGTGCCAGCAGCTCCCGGGGGGCTACAGATACGCAGTATTTT
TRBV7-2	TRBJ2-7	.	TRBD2	CASSLERGLEQYF	TGTGCCAGCAGCTTGGAGCGGGGGCTCGAGCAGTACTTC
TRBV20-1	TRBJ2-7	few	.	CSARWGALSYEQYF	TGCAGTGCTAGGTGGGGGGCTCTCTCCTACGAGCAGTACTTC
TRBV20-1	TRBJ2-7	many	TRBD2	CSARDPSGGTYEQYF	TGCAGTGCTAGAGATCCTAGCGGGGGCACCTACGAGCAGTACTTC
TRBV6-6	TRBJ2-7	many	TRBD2	CASNPLGGYEQYF	TGTGCCAGCAACCCCCTGGGAGGGTACGAGCAGTACTTC